The 3 T cell receptor beta chains presented below share a single source sample, sequenced in a study of shared clonotypes between healthy human individuals. Data came from immunoSEQ multiplex PCR; TCRdb stores just in-frame clones and leaves some out. The sample consists of about 980,000 clones, around three quarters of them appearing once. The sequenced material came from memory CD4+ T cells sorted from blood. Stated subset: CD45RA-negative fraction. All receptors come from a man aged 18 to 29 in good health.

The rearrangement joins TRBV2 to TRBJ2-5; TRBD1 might be the D (6 bases). Trimming cost V 5 bases and J 0 bases, with 7 bases left between them. Germline V gene lookup returns CDR1 SNHLY and CDR2 FYNNEI. This CDR3 region has 13 residues. The CDR3 region has the DNA TGTGCCAGCAGTCGACAGGACCAAGAGACCCAGTACTTC. It codes for CASSRQDQETQYF.

The rearrangement links TRBV2 to TRBJ1-4; D is unclear. The CDR3 has 15 residues. The V gene lost 2 bases and the J gene lost 4 bases, with 11 bases spanning the gap. Germline CDR1 is SNHLY and CDR2 is FYNNEI. The CDR3 DNA reads as TGTGCCAGCAGTGAAAGGCCCCGGCTTAATGAAAAACTGTTTTTT. This translates into CASSERPRLNEKLFF.

About this clone itself: The same CDR3 can be traced to other DNA sequences in this sample. The chain is built from TRBV18 and TRBJ2-5; TRBD2 is a possible D gene (7 bases). V shed 3 bases and J shed 5 bases, with 10 bases lying between them. CDR1 and CDR2 from the germline V gene are KGHSH and LQKENI. This CDR3 is built from 13 residues. The CDR3 reads CASSPGGQETQYF. The CDR3, as DNA: TGTGCCAGCTCACCCGGGGGGCAGGAGACCCAGTACTTC.